A single sample gave rise to the 3 T cell receptor beta chains below, sequenced in a study of T cell repertoires in cytomegalovirus infection. No antigen has been assigned to these receptors. TCRdb re-called the reads with MiXCR, one entry per CDR3 protein. The sample gives hundreds of thousands of distinct CDR3 sequences, roughly 46% of which show up once; 35% to 50% is in the top ten. The sequences come from cultured PBMCs, collected from culture after CMV antigen stimulation. These receptor sequences come from a human donor in good health (CMV status not recorded). Some clones in this sample may be carry-over from other donors' samples.

This sequence joins TRBV7-6 and TRBJ1-1; TRBD1 aligns across 9 bases. This CDR3 region has 17 residues. V lost 7 bases, J lost 2 bases, and 14 bases stayed unmatched. The germline V gene has CDR1 SGHVS and CDR2 FNYEAQ. DNA of the CDR3: TGTGCCAGCACCCGTGAGTTACAGGGGGCGCACAACACTGAAGCTTTCTTT. Residues: CASTRELQGAHNTEAFF. Complete variable domain (other parts from reference TRBV7-6 and TRBJ1-1): GAGVSQSPRYKVTKRGQDVALRCDPISGHVSLYWYRQALGQGPEFLTYFNYEAQQDKSGLPNDRFSAERPEGSISTLTIQRTEQRDSAMYRCASTRELQGAHNTEAFFGQGTRLTVV.

This chain links TRBV4-1 with TRBJ2-7; D is unresolved. Germline loops: CDR1 MGHRA, CDR2 YSYEKL. CDR3 size: 15 residues. With 2 bases removed from V and 0 bases from J, the gap between germline ends came to 11 bases. The CDR3 DNA follows: TGCGCCAGCAGCCAACCCCTGGGGAACTCCTACGAGCAGTACTTC. It encodes CASSQPLGNSYEQYF.

This clonotype was seen a handful of times. The J gene is TRBJ1-1, the V gene TRBV6-6, with 9 bases lining up with TRBD1. The CDR3 has 13 residues. The V and J ends lost 8 bases and 6 bases, in that order; junction bases with no gene match: 7. CDR1 MNHNY and CDR2 SVGAGI come from the germline V gene (reference sequence). CDR3 sequence: CASLQGALPEAFF. The CDR3 DNA reads as TGTGCCAGCTTACAGGGGGCGCTTCCTGAAGCTTTCTTT.